This T cell receptor (beta chain) is drawn from a study of cytomegalovirus exposure and HLA in healthy donors. Study summary: Out of around 360 genotyped donors, roughly 83% belonged to the Caucasian-associated ancestry cluster. Study conclusions and caveats: Reportedly, cytomegalovirus status was diagnosed with high sensitivity and specificity. Other equally common chains were less clonally expanded than HLA-associated TCR beta chains, a later analysis showed. CMV serostatus stood as the only immune exposure information on hand.

In the PCR, 60 Vbeta and 13 Jbeta primers were used. Assay: immunoSEQ multiplex PCR; the TCRdb copy retains only in-frame clones and omits some. The sample holds 150,000 to 200,000 clones, approximately 79% seen once. The germline V gene encodes CDR1 MNHNS and CDR2 SASEGT. Trimming at V came to 4 bases and at J to 6 bases, leaving 6 bases not matched to a gene. This CDR3 contains 14 residues. Worth noting for this clone: Its antigen is undetermined.

The chain joins TRBV6-1 to TRBJ1-5, with 7 bases identical to TRBD1. The clonotype originates from a man aged 45 to 65 in good health and CMV-seropositive. The specimen was PBMCs. Written as DNA, the CDR3 is TGTGCCAGCAGTGCCACAGGGGACGGTCAGCCCCAGCATTTT. It is translated as CASSATGDGQPQHF.